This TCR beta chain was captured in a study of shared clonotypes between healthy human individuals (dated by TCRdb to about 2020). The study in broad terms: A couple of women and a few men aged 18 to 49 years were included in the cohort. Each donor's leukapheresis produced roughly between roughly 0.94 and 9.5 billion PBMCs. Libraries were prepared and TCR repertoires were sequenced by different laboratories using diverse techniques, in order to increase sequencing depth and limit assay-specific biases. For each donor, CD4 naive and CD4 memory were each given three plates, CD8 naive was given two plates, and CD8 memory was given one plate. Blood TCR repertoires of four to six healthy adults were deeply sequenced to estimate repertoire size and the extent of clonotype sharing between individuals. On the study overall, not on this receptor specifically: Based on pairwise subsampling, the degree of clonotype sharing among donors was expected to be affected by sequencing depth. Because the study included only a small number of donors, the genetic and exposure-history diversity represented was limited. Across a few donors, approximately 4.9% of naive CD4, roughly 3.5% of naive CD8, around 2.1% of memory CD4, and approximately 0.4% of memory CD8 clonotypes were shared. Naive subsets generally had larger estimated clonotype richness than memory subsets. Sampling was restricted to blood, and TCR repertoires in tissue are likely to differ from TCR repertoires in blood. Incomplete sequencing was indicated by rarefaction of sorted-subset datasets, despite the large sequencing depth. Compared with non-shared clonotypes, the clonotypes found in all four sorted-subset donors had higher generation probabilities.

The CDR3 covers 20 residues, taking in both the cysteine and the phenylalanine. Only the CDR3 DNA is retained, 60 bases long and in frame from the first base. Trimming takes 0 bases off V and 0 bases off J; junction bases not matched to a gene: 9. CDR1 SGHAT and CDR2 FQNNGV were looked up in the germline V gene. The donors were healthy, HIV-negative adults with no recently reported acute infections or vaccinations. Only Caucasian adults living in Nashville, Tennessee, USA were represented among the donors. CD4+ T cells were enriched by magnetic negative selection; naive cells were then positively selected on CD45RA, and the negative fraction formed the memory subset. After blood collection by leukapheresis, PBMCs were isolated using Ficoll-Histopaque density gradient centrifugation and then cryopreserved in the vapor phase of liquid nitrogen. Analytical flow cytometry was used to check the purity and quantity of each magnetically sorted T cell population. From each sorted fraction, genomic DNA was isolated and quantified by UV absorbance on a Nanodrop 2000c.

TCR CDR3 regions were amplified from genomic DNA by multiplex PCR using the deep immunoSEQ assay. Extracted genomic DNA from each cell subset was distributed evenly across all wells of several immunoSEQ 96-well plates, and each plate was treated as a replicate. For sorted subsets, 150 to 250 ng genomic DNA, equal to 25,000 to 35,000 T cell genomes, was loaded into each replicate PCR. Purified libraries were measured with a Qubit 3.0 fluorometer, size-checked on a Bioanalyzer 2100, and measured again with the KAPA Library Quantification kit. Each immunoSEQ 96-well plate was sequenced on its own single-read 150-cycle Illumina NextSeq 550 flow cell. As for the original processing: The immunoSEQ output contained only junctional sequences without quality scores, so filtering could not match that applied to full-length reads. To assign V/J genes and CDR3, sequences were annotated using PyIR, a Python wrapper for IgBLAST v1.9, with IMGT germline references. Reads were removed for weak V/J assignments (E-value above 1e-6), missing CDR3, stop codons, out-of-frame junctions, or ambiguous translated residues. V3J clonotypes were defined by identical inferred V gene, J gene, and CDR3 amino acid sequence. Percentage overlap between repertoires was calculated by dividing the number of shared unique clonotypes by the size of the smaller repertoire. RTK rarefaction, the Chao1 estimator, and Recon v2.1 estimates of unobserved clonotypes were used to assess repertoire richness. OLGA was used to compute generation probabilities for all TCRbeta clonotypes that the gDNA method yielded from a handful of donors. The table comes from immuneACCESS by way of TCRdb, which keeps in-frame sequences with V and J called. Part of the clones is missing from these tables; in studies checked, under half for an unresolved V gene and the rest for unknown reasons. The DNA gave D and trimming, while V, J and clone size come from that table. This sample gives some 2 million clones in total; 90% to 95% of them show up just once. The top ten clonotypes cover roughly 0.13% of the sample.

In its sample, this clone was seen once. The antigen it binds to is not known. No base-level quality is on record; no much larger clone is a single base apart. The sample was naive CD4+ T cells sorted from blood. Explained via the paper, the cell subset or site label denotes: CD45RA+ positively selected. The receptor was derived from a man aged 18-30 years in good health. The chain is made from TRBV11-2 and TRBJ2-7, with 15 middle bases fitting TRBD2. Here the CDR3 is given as CASSLEPAGLAGGFSYEQYF. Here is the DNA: TGTGCCAGCAGCTTAGAACCGGCGGGACTAGCGGGAGGATTCTCCTACGAGCAGTACTTC. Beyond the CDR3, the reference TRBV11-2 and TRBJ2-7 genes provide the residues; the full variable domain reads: EAGVAQSPRYKIIEKRQSVAFWCNPISGHATLYWYQQILGQGPKLLIQFQNNGVVDDSQLPKDRFSAERLKGVDSTLKIQPAKLEDSAVYLCASSLEPAGLAGGFSYEQYFGPGTRLTVT.